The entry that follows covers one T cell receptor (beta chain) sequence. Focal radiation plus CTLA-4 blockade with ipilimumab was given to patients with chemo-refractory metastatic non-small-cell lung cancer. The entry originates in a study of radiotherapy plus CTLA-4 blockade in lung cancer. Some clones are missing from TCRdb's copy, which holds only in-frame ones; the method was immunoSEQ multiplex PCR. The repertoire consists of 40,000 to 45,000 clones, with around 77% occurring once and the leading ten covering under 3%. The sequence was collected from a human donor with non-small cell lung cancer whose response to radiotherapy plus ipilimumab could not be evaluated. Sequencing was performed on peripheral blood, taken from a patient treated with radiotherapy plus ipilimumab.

The CDR3 DNA is TGTGCTAGTGGTTTGGGCAAGACAGGGGGCACTGAAGCTTTCTTT. Encoded protein: CASGLGKTGGTEAFF. This chain joins TRBV12-5 and TRBJ1-1; 9 nucleotides align to TRBD1. The CDR3 extends over 15 amino acids. The germline V gene encodes CDR1 LGHNT and CDR2 FRNRAP. With V trimmed by 1 base and J by 4 bases, 4 bases remained unmatched.